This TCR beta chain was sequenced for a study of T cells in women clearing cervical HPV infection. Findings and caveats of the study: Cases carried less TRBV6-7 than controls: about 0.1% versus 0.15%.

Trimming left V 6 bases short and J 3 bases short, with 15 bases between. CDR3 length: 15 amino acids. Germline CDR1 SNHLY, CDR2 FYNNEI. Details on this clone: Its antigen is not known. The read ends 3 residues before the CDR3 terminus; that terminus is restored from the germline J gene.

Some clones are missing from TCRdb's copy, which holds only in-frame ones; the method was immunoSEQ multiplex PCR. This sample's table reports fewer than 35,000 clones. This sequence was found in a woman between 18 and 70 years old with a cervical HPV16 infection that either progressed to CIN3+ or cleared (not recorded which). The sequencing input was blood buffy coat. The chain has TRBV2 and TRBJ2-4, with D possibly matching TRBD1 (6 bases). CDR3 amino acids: CASRPGQIGKNIQYF. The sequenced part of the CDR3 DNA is TGTGCCAGCAGACCCGGACAGATCGGCAAAAACATT.